A single sample is the source of the 2 T cell receptor beta chains below, sequenced in a study of blood T cells in healthy people across ages. The authors ran a second PCR of roughly 6 to 12 cycles using a sample-barcoded 5' primer and a J-beta primer mix. TCRdb re-derived calls from the 5' RACE reads in MiXCR, one entry per CDR3 protein. The data contain about 580,000 distinct CDR3 sequences, roughly 48% of them seen just once; the ten biggest clones take up roughly 25%. The specimen sequenced was blood. All receptors derive from a man at least 80 years old in good health.

The J gene is TRBJ2-1, the V gene TRBV5-6; D gene ambiguous. Germline loops: CDR1 SGHDT, CDR2 YYEEEE. The CDR3 has 11 amino acids. V lost 4 bases and J lost 7, with 6 bases in between. The CDR3 DNA reads TGTGCCAGCAGCGAGCTTAATGAGCAGTTCTTC. It translates to CASSELNEQFF. Together with reference TRBV5-6 and TRBJ2-1, the CDR3 gives the full variable domain: DAGVTQSPTHLIKTRGQQVTLRCSPKSGHDTVSWYQQALGQGPQFIFQYYEEEERQRGNFPDRFSGHQFPNYSSELNVNALLLGDSALYLCASSELNEQFFGPGTRLTVL.

This clonotype turned up a few times. The chain links TRBV29-1 to TRBJ1-1; TRBD1 matches at 7 bases. The germline gives CDR1 SQVTM, CDR2 ANQGSEA. The ends lost 7 bases at V and 2 bases at J; junction bases unmatched: 7. The CDR3 sequence is 13 residues long. The CDR3 DNA is TGCAGCGGCAAGACAGGGATCAACACTGAAGCTTTCTTT. It codes for CSGKTGINTEAFF. Looking up the rest from reference TRBV29-1 and TRBJ1-1 gives the full variable domain: SAVISQKPSRDICQRGTSLTIQCQVDSQVTMMFWYRQQPGQSLTLIATANQGSEATYESGFVIDKFPISRPNLTFSTLTVSNMSPEDSSIYLCSGKTGINTEAFFGQGTRLTVV.